This T cell receptor (beta chain) originates from a study of T-cell reconstitution after alpha-beta-depleted transplantation in children. Unique molecular identifiers were incorporated during preparation of the TCRbeta library. From the PCR reads, TCRdb called clonotypes with MiXCR, one entry per CDR3 protein. The sample consists of hundreds of thousands of distinct CDR3 sequences, 13% of them appearing once. Points on this clonotype: Its antigen is as yet unknown.

General study results and limits: At day 60, the high TCRbeta diversity found in some patients originated from recipient T cells and thymic progenitors that had survived.

Trimming took 7 bases from V and 5 from J; bases not matched to a gene: 5. This CDR3 is built from 15 residues. The clonotype originates from a male patient between 10 and 17 years old who had a stem cell transplant for acute myeloid leukemia, so the T cells may come from the graft donor. The rearrangement joins TRBV12-3 or TRBV12-4 to TRBJ1-6; TRBD1 aligns across 10 bases. Sequenced here: PBMCs, mostly from graft donor cells, sampled 360 days after TCRalphabeta/CD19-depleted stem cell transplant. The CDR3 nucleotides read TGTGCCAGCATGCCCGGGACAGGGGATAATTCACCCCTCCACTTT. Translation gives CASMPGTGDNSPLHF.